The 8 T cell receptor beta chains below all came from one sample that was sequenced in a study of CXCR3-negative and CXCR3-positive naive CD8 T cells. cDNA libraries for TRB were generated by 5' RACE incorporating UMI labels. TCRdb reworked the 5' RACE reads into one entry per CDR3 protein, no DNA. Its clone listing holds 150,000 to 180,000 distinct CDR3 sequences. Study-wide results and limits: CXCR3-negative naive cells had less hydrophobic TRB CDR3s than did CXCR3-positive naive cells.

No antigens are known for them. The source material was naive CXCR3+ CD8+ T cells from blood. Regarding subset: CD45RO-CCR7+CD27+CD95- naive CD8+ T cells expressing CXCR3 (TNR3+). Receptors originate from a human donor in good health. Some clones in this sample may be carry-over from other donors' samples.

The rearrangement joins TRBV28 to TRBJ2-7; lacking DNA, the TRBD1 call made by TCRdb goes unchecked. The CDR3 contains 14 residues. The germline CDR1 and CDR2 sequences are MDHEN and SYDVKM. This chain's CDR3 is CASGFPIPPYEQYF.

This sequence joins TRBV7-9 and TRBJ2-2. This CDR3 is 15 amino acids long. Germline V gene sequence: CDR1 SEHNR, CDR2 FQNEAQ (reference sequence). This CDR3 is CASSSERFNTGELFF.

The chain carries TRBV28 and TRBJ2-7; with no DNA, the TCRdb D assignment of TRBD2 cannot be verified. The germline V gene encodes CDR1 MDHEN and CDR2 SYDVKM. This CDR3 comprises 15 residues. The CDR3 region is CASSLWTSGNYEQYF.

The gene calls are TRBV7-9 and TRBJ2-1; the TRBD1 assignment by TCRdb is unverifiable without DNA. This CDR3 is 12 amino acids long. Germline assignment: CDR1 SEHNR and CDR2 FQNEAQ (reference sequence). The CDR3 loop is CASSPWNNEQFF.

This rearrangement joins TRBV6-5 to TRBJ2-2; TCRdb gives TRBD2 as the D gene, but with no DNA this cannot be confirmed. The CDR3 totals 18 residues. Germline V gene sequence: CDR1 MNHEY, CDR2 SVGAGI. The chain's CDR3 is CASSASYTSGAFTGELFF.

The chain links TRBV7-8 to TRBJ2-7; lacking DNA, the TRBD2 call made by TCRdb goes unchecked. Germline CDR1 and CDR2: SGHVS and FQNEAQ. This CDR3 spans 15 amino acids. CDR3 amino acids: CASSLRLERLYEQYF.

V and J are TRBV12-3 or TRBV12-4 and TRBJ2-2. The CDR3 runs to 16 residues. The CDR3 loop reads CASSLFPRTHTGELFF.

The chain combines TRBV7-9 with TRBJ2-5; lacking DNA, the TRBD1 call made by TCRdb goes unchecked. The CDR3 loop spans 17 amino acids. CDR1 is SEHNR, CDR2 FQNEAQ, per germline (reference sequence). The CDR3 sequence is CASSLFGEAPYQETQYF. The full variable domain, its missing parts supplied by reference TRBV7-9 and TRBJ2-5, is DTGVSQNPRHKITKRGQNVTFRCDPISEHNRLYWYRQTLGQGPEFLTYFQNEAQLEKSRLLSDRFSAERPKGSFSTLEIQRTEQGDSAMYLCASSLFGEAPYQETQYFGPGTRLLVL.